One T cell receptor beta chain is described in this entry. CDR1 is SGDLS and CDR2 is YYNGEE in the germline V gene. The CDR3 loop spans 15 amino acids. Trimming removed 1 base from V and 0 bases from J, with 7 bases in between. The data belong to a study of cytomegalovirus exposure and HLA in healthy donors. PCR primers comprised 60 Vbeta and 13 Jbeta primers. The table came from immunoSEQ multiplex PCR; TCRdb's copy has only in-frame clones and leaves some out. Here the sample spans 130,000 to 150,000 clones, more than 70% being singletons. The chain joins TRBV9 to TRBJ2-2; the D gene is possibly TRBD1 (5 bases). The sequencing sample was made of PBMCs. This TCR came from a male donor in good health and CMV-seropositive. DNA for the CDR3: TGTGCCAGCAGCGTAACAGGCTCGAACACCGGGGAGCTGTTTTTT. It translates to CASSVTGSNTGELFF.